This T cell receptor (beta chain) was profiled in a study of cytomegalovirus exposure and HLA in healthy donors. Researchers ran the PCR with 60 Vbeta and 13 Jbeta primers. Methods used by the authors: Tens of millions of unique TCR beta chains, some 11 million shared, were counted in a later analysis. The method was immunoSEQ multiplex PCR; TCRdb's version includes in-frame clones alone and lacks a portion of them. That table furnishes V, J and clone size, whereas the DNA furnished D and trimming. Altogether roughly 200,000 clones are present, about 70% being singletons, with the ten largest covering around 1.9%. General study findings and limits: The study reported that TCR beta sequences accurately predicted HLA-A and HLA-B alleles in most subjects.

A word on this clone: Its antigen is undetermined.

Healthy bone marrow donors formed the donor group. Sequenced input: PBMCs. The sequence was obtained from a woman aged 25 to 39 in good health and CMV-seronegative.

The CDR3 DNA sequence: TGTGCCAGCATCGCTCGGGGGAACACTGAAGCTTTCTTT. As protein: CASIARGNTEAFF. V and J are TRBV27 and TRBJ1-1; D unclear. Trimming removed 7 bases at V and 1 base at J, with 10 bases between. The germline V gene has CDR1 MNHEY and CDR2 SMNVEV (reference sequence). The CDR3 loop spans 13 amino acids.